Listed below are T cell receptor beta chains from one sample, sequenced in a study of T-cell memory formation after mild COVID-19. TCRdb fed the 5' RACE reads into MiXCR, producing one record per CDR3 protein. The sample includes approximately 65,000 distinct CDR3 sequences, 9% to 9.5% of them seen just once. The source material was PBMCs or a T cell subset sorted from them (not recorded which). The source of these receptors is a man aged 18 to 30 who had mild COVID-19 (a few samples of this study predate the infection). Cell type and time point are not known. Each CDR3 is given with its conserved first and last residue. The D gene is left open where the match is weak.

d_call v_call cdr3_aa
NA TRBV4-3 CASSQDSRATEAFF
TRBD1 TRBV20-1 CSARPTEGAGYEQYF
NA TRBV5-1 CASSWDGENTEAFF
NA TRBV7-9 CASIPKTGASYNEQFF
NA TRBV15 CATRQGRTGELFF
TRBD1 TRBV9 CASSVTGDYQPQHF
NA TRBV6-2/TRBV6-3 CASSVSRDGFYHQPQHF
NA TRBV12-3/TRBV12-4 CAIRGVDYGYTF
NA TRBV4-1 CASSQDGWNGNQPQHF
NA TRBV12-3/TRBV12-4 CASSPSQTQYF
NA TRBV5-1 CASSHERLTDTQYF
NA TRBV29-1 CSVEGREEWGTEAFF
TRBD1 TRBV11-2 CASSRQGPTNSPLHF
NA TRBV6-6 CASSFPSRTDTQYF
TRBD1 TRBV6-2/TRBV6-3 CASRDRGLQKPQHF
TRBD1 TRBV6-5 CASSYSYRGVEKLFF
TRBD2 TRBV7-2 CASSSPPGKTSRAVHEQFF
TRBD2 TRBV20-1 CSARVGDYYNEQFF
TRBD2 TRBV7-2 CASSLALGGGAGRKQFF
NA TRBV11-2 CASSFLRLRGPLNEQFF
TRBD1 TRBV7-2 CASRGTGIDTGELFF
TRBD1 TRBV11-2 CASSIHTGQGETQYF
TRBD2 TRBV6-5 CASSYSSGTSGGGHTQYF
NA TRBV5-1 CASSLGPTNEKLFF
NA TRBV4-3 CASSQENRGTQYF
NA TRBV12-3/TRBV12-4 CASSFGRPEQYF
NA TRBV18 CASSPPGVGYEQYF
TRBD2 TRBV25-1 CASSELRGGNTGELFF
NA TRBV5-1 CASSLVGDNYEQYF
TRBD2 TRBV7-3 CASSLSPSGGEWDNEQFF
NA TRBV11-1 CASRSQGWTGELFF
NA TRBV10-3 CAISESTSRNGGYGYTF
NA TRBV7-2 CASSLDKHGAQTQYF
TRBD2 TRBV11-2 CASLAGGETQYF
NA TRBV15 CATSRGSFNTGELFF
TRBD1 TRBV7-2 CASSLDRVVTEAFF
TRBD1 TRBV20-1 CSAEGQALYF
NA TRBV20-1 CSARGGIGYNEQFF
NA TRBV10-1 CASSEPGYEQYF
NA TRBV7-2 CASSSRRAYEQYF
NA TRBV5-4 CASSLPGSKLFF
TRBD1 TRBV7-2 CASSLGQGAYNEQFF
NA TRBV5-1 CASSLVRGAGEQYF
NA TRBV20-1 CSARDPRADTQYF
NA TRBV5-5 CASSHGWDNEQYF
NA TRBV19 CAAAASSYNEQFF
TRBD1 TRBV7-2 CASTNRQGTDTQYF
NA TRBV7-2 CASSSSGSVVHEQYF
NA TRBV27 CASSLLQGGSQPQHF
NA TRBV7-9 CASSHKGTANTEAFF
NA TRBV20-1 CSARIPGARGDTQYF
NA TRBV7-2 CASSFLTNTEAFF
NA TRBV4-2 CASSQVRNNSPLHF
NA TRBV12-3/TRBV12-4 CASSFQTNVLTF